This T cell receptor (beta chain) was found in a study of T cell responses to AZD1222 COVID-19 vaccine. Trimming pared 6 bases from V and 6 bases from J, leaving 14 bases between. CDR3 length equals 14 residues. Germline V gives CDR1 SNHLY, CDR2 FYNNEI. Regarding the study as a whole: Repertoire collection took place solely once the T cell response had peaked.

The protocol was immunoSEQ multiplex PCR, while the TCRdb copy is restricted to in-frame clones and leaves out a portion. The sample yields about 73,000 clones, 85% to 90% seen once. On this clone itself: Its antigen is undetermined.

The origin of this receptor is an adult who received the AZD1222 COVID-19 vaccine. The material sequenced was peripheral blood, taken 28 days after the second AZD1222 dose. V usage is TRBV2 and J usage is TRBJ2-2; weak D call: TRBD1 (6 bases). In nucleotides, the CDR3 is TGTGCCAGCAGATACCATCAGGGGCCCGGGGAGCTGTTTTTT. Protein sequence: CASRYHQGPGELFF.